These T cell receptor beta chains were read from a single sample in a study of patients and donors after allogeneic stem cell transplantation. TCRdb called the RT-PCR reads again in MiXCR, with one record for every CDR3 protein. Among roughly 230,000 distinct CDR3 sequences listed, over 12% were seen once. Sequenced input: blood, either unsorted or a sorted T cell fraction (not recorded which). The origin of the receptors is a human donor who was either an allogeneic HSCT recipient or a stem cell or donor lymphocyte infusion donor (not recorded which). It is not recorded whose cells these are; they may come from a transplant donor. Each CDR3 is given without its conserved first and last residue. The order of the fields is CDR3 length, clone size, V gene, CDR3 protein. Clone sizes are given selectively: once, few, many, or a class where the clone is expanded.

CDR3 length: 13; clone size: many; V gene: TRBV6-1; CDR3 protein: ASSTSGLGVGGYT
CDR3 length: 12; clone size: many; V gene: TRBV6-2/TRBV6-3; CDR3 protein: ASSARGQYYEQY
CDR3 length: 10; clone size: many; V gene: TRBV12-3/TRBV12-4; CDR3 protein: ASSKSVGGYT
CDR3 length: 13; clone size: NA; V gene: TRBV7-3; CDR3 protein: ASSLTWGREHTQY
CDR3 length: 12; clone size: NA; V gene: TRBV20-1; CDR3 protein: SARNPSSYNEQF
CDR3 length: 14; clone size: NA; V gene: TRBV6-1; CDR3 protein: ASSAVEGGGYNEQF
CDR3 length: 13; clone size: NA; V gene: TRBV18; CDR3 protein: ASSPPRTGQETQY
CDR3 length: 13; clone size: few; V gene: TRBV11-3; CDR3 protein: ASSLGGDAYNEQF
CDR3 length: 14; clone size: few; V gene: TRBV7-9; CDR3 protein: ASSYPRDASSYEQY
CDR3 length: 13; clone size: NA; V gene: TRBV29-1; CDR3 protein: SVLSAVRVNTEAF
CDR3 length: 13; clone size: NA; V gene: TRBV9; CDR3 protein: ASRAYGPNTGELF
CDR3 length: 12; clone size: NA; V gene: TRBV5-4; CDR3 protein: AIMIQGLQETQY
CDR3 length: 12; clone size: many; V gene: TRBV20-1; CDR3 protein: SARLGDRGYEQY
CDR3 length: 12; clone size: NA; V gene: TRBV3-1; CDR3 protein: ASSQAGYGNTIY
CDR3 length: 13; clone size: many; V gene: TRBV19; CDR3 protein: ASSIYSGRKEGYT
CDR3 length: 11; clone size: NA; V gene: TRBV6-6; CDR3 protein: ASSATGQGEAF
CDR3 length: 15; clone size: many; V gene: TRBV7-2; CDR3 protein: ASSLVLGSSGANVLT
CDR3 length: 10; clone size: many; V gene: TRBV20-1; CDR3 protein: SADIANTEAF
CDR3 length: 13; clone size: many; V gene: TRBV7-8; CDR3 protein: ASSLWDGTYNEQF
CDR3 length: 11; clone size: NA; V gene: TRBV18; CDR3 protein: ASPTGSSYEQY
CDR3 length: 11; clone size: NA; V gene: TRBV12-3/TRBV12-4; CDR3 protein: ASSLHRTDTQY
CDR3 length: 13; clone size: NA; V gene: TRBV20-1; CDR3 protein: SARGQGAYNQPQH
CDR3 length: 12; clone size: many; V gene: TRBV20-1; CDR3 protein: SAEGTSVYNEQF
CDR3 length: 10; clone size: many; V gene: TRBV20-1; CDR3 protein: SARTGGHGYT
CDR3 length: 10; clone size: many; V gene: TRBV5-1; CDR3 protein: ASSLGRETQY
CDR3 length: 14; clone size: NA; V gene: TRBV7-3; CDR3 protein: ASSPLDRSSYNEQF
CDR3 length: 11; clone size: NA; V gene: TRBV27; CDR3 protein: ASSKGGSYEQY
CDR3 length: 13; clone size: NA; V gene: TRBV12-3/TRBV12-4; CDR3 protein: ASSSTTGYLPEQY
CDR3 length: 13; clone size: NA; V gene: TRBV5-1; CDR3 protein: ASSLWTGNTDTQY
CDR3 length: 13; clone size: few; V gene: TRBV25-1; CDR3 protein: ASSEPRGHNEKLF
CDR3 length: 13; clone size: few; V gene: TRBV7-6; CDR3 protein: ASSLMQGGNSPLH
CDR3 length: 12; clone size: NA; V gene: TRBV5-6; CDR3 protein: ASSFSPGGETQY
CDR3 length: 12; clone size: NA; V gene: TRBV7-3; CDR3 protein: ASSLMTSRNEQF
CDR3 length: 12; clone size: many; V gene: TRBV29-1; CDR3 protein: SVEEDNPNTEAF
CDR3 length: 14; clone size: many; V gene: TRBV5-1; CDR3 protein: ASSSLSTGNTDTQY
CDR3 length: 13; clone size: NA; V gene: TRBV7-9; CDR3 protein: ASSSQGGSNQPQH
CDR3 length: 15; clone size: many; V gene: TRBV6-1; CDR3 protein: ASSERDRGSTKNIQY
CDR3 length: 11; clone size: many; V gene: TRBV29-1; CDR3 protein: SAEVFSGNTIY
CDR3 length: 13; clone size: NA; V gene: TRBV3-1; CDR3 protein: ASSARQILNTEAF
CDR3 length: 12; clone size: few; V gene: TRBV7-8; CDR3 protein: ASSLGDPNSPLH
CDR3 length: 10; clone size: many; V gene: TRBV3-1; CDR3 protein: ASGFSAGELF
CDR3 length: 11; clone size: NA; V gene: TRBV30; CDR3 protein: AWSAGPNYGYT
CDR3 length: 12; clone size: NA; V gene: TRBV2; CDR3 protein: ASSETLLSYEQY
CDR3 length: 12; clone size: few; V gene: TRBV12-3/TRBV12-4; CDR3 protein: ASTGGAYNQPQH
CDR3 length: 12; clone size: NA; V gene: TRBV4-1; CDR3 protein: ASSQGTIDYGYT
CDR3 length: 11; clone size: NA; V gene: TRBV10-2; CDR3 protein: ASSDGGPDTQY
CDR3 length: 13; clone size: NA; V gene: TRBV27; CDR3 protein: ASSLDRFSNQPQH